The sample holds many counts of the clone carrying this T cell receptor (beta chain). Its antigen remains unknown. This sample stems from a study of CD8 T cells in ankylosing spondylitis. Whole-study findings and limits: The study identified a TCR beta motif of under ten highly homologous variants that appeared characteristic of ankylosing spondylitis blood. Clones linked to disease were reported to show significant enrichment in matched ankylosing spondylitis synovial fluid. Those disease-linked clones were CD8+; they were also relatively rare in peripheral blood.

TCRdb passed the 5' RACE reads through MiXCR, listing each CDR3 protein once. Of about 42,000 distinct CDR3 sequences listed, approximately 3.6% are singletons. CDR1 is SGDLS and CDR2 is YYNGEE in the germline V gene. J gave up 7 bases and V 4 bases, and 10 bases lay outside the gene matches. This CDR3 is built from 14 residues. This receptor was taken from a female donor with ankylosing spondylitis or in good health (not recorded which). The chain joins TRBV9 to TRBJ2-7; 8 bases map to TRBD1. The sample comprised blood, either unsorted or a sorted T cell fraction (not recorded which). CDR3 coding DNA: TGTGCCAGCAGCACAGGGGGGCGGCCGGAAGAGCAGTACTTC. Translation: CASSTGGRPEEQYF. Drawing the rest from reference TRBV9 and TRBJ2-7, the complete variable domain is DSGVTQTPKHLITATGQRVTLRCSPRSGDLSVYWYQQSLDQGLQFLIQYYNGEERAKGNILERFSAQQFPDLHSELNLSSLELGDSALYFCASSTGGRPEEQYFGPGTRLTVT.